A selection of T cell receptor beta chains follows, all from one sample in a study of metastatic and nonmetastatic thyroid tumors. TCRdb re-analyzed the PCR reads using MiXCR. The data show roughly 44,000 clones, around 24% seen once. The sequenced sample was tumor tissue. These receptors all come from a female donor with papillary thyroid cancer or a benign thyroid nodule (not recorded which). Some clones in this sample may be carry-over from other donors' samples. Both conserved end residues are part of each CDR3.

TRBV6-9,CASSYSGLEQFF
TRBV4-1,CASSQVAEEQYF
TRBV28,CASSLGVRSGSQSSYNEQFF
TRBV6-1,CASSEAVNADTQYF
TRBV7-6,CASSSQTGGYGNTIYF
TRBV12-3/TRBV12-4,CASSLSQGAVEQYF
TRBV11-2,CASSPRTMNTEAFF
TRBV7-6,CASSLGRWGQGGSYEQYF
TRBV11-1,CASSRFPRQTSNEQFF
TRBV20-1,CSARDSEGVQETQYF
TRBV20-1,CSARELAGGSPDTQYF
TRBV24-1,CATSEAGLAGGNEQFF
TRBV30,CAWSAGQGYEQYF
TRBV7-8,CASRPLAGGSTDTQYF
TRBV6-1,CASTPGPGDSNQPQHF
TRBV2,CASDYDRNTEAFF
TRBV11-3,CASSLETSLQETQYF
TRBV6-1,CASSDSMNTEAFF
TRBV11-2,CASSSSGGWSYAQYF
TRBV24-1,CATSDPRQLGDTDTQYF
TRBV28,CASSLYPAGVGYGYTF
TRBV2,CASRDSNSNQPQHF
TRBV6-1,CASSGGPQNNIYEQYF
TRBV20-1,CSASQGATEAFF
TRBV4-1,CASSQDGYDGNQPQHF
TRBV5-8,CASSLSGTTNTGELFF
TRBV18,CASSLNRGNQPQHF
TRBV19,CAGNSGNTIYF
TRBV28,CASSRDLAGTWRGF
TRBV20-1,CSARAPAGGESPLHF
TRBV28,CASSRDRRVYEQYF
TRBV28,CASSRTSGYTGELFF
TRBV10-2,CASTASGETQYF
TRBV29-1,CSVEPSRTDTQYF
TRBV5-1,CASSPGLAGHEQYF
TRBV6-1,CASTPGTVLTGELFF
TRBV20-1,CSASRGQQYF
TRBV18,CASTETVVDSPLHF
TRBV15,CATGSAPRDEQFF
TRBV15,CATSRDYISTGELFF
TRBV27,CASSLLRGTEAFF
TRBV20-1,CSARTDQETQYF
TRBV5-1,CASSLVGLAADTQYF
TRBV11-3,CASSAQGYEQYF
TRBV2,CASRGGLAGDHEQFF
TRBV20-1,CSARALGSNLYQPQHF
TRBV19,CASTTDNSNQPQHF
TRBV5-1,CASSLEWGVGEELFF
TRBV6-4,CASRTGLRQVAGAYLYEQYF